One and the same sample provided the 20 T cell receptor beta chains below, sequenced in a study of blood T cells in healthy people across ages. Sample-barcoded 5' priming and a J-beta primer mix drove a second PCR of about 7 to 12 cycles. Using its own MiXCR run on the 5' RACE reads, TCRdb lists one record per CDR3 protein. Of more than 800,000 distinct CDR3 sequences detected, 45% appear once; the ten largest clones hold 18%. Sample: blood. Receptors originate from a woman aged 55-70 years in good health.

The rearrangement joins TRBV6-5 to TRBJ2-3, with TRBD2 identical over 9 bases. Per germline, CDR1 MNHEY and CDR2 SVGAGI. This CDR3 is built from 15 residues. Trimming at V came to 7 bases and at J to 1 base, leaving 6 bases not matched to a gene. CDR3 loop: CASTLLAGGTDTQYF. The CDR3 DNA follows: TGTGCCAGCACTCTACTAGCGGGTGGCACAGATACGCAGTATTTT.

The chain is built from TRBV3-1 and TRBJ2-5; no reliable D call. The V end lost 1 base, the J end lost 3 bases, and 9 bases lay between the germline ends. The CDR3 covers 14 residues. Germline V gives CDR1 LGHDT, CDR2 YNNKEL (reference sequence). The CDR3 sequence is CASSQVRREETQYF. The CDR3 nucleotides are TGTGCCAGCAGCCAAGTCAGGAGAGAAGAGACCCAGTACTTC.

The J gene is TRBJ2-5, the V gene TRBV5-1; D unclear. The CDR3 totals 15 residues. V gave up 4 bases and J gave up 4 bases, with 17 bases separating them. CDR1 is SGHRS, CDR2 YFSETQ, per germline. The CDR3 is CASSLKRAAVETQYF. DNA for the CDR3: TGCGCCAGCAGCCTAAAAAGGGCAGCAGTAGAGACCCAGTACTTC.

The CDR3 is CASSREVGRDPYEQYF. The CDR3 nucleotides read TGCGCCAGCAGCCGAGAAGTAGGCAGGGACCCTTACGAGCAGTACTTC. The chain is built from TRBV5-1 and TRBJ2-5, with D possibly being TRBD1 or TRBD2 (5 bases each). The J call may be mistaken, given a closer DNA end match to TRBJ2-7. The CDR3 covers 16 residues. Per the germline V gene, CDR1 is SGHRS and CDR2 is YFSETQ.

The chain recombines TRBV14 with TRBJ2-7; maybe TRBD2 (5 bases). Trimming removed 3 bases from V and 3 bases from J, with 9 bases in between. Per the germline V gene, CDR1 is SGHDN and CDR2 is FVKESK. The CDR3 is made up of 13 amino acids. CDR3 coding DNA: TGTGCCAGCAGCCACGGACTCCTCTACGAGCAGTACTTC. Translating gives CASSHGLLYEQYF.

This clonotype was recorded a few times. The chain uses TRBV12-3 or TRBV12-4 and TRBJ1-5, with no clear D. The CDR3 runs 14 residues. The germline V and J ends were trimmed by 9 bases and 0 bases, with 12 bases remaining between them. The CDR3, as DNA: TGTGCCAGTTCTCGGGCTTCTAGCAATCAGCCCCAGCATTTT. The encoded protein is CASSRASSNQPQHF.

The chain uses TRBV13 and TRBJ2-2, with TRBD1 as a possible D gene (6 bases). The CDR3 length is 14 residues. Germline V gene data show CDR1 as PRHDT and CDR2 as FYEKMQ (reference sequence). V shed 5 bases and J shed 6 bases, with 13 bases lying between them. The CDR3 DNA sequence: TGTGCCAGCAGCCATCTGGGACAAGCCGGGGAGCTGTTTTTT. Encoded protein: CASSHLGQAGELFF.

This clonotype was counted once. The CDR3 coding sequence is TGTGCCATCAGTGTCGCTGGTCAGCCCCAGCATTTT. Translated, it gives CAISVAGQPQHF. The chain couples TRBV10-3 to TRBJ1-5; unclear D gene. CDR3 size: 12 residues. The V end lost 4 bases, the J end lost 6 bases, and 7 bases lay between the germline ends. From germline, CDR1 is ENHRY and CDR2 SYGVKD.

This clonotype occurred a few times. The J gene is TRBJ2-1, the V gene TRBV5-5; 9 bases match TRBD1. Looked up from germline, CDR1 is SGHKS and CDR2 is YYEKEE (reference sequence). Germline trimming cut 6 bases from V and 8 bases from J; bases unmatched to any gene: 6. The CDR3 extends over 13 amino acids. This chain's CDR3 is CASNNRGQDEQFF. The DNA of the CDR3 is TGTGCCAGCAACAACAGGGGGCAAGATGAGCAGTTCTTC.

This chain joins TRBV12-3 or TRBV12-4 and TRBJ1-2, with a possible D match to TRBD1 (5 bases). The length of the CDR3 is 16 residues. V dropped 7 bases and J dropped 4 bases, with 22 bases sitting between them. Written as DNA, the CDR3 is TGTGCCAGCAAGGGTTTGAGGCAGGGAAGGGGCTATGGCTACACCTTC. This codes for CASKGLRQGRGYGYTF.

This clonotype appeared a few times. The chain carries TRBV4-2 and TRBJ2-1; 9 nucleotides match TRBD2. Germline V gene lookup returns CDR1 LGHNA and CDR2 YNFKEQ. The CDR3 is 15 residues long. J lost 9 bases, V lost 4 bases, and 10 bases had no gene match. CDR3 in DNA: TGTGCCAGCAGCCTAGCGGGAGACCTTAAGGGTGAGCAGTTCTTC. Its translation is CASSLAGDLKGEQFF.

The rearrangement joins TRBV20-1 to TRBJ2-1; 9 bases line up with TRBD1. The CDR3 sequence is 16 residues long. Trimming took 0 bases from V and 8 from J; bases not matched to a gene: 11. Germline CDR1 is DFQATT and CDR2 is SNEGSKA (reference sequence). Written as DNA, the CDR3 is TGCAGTGCTAGAGATAGGCAGGGACAGGGTCCTGATGAGCAGTTCTTC. Protein product: CSARDRQGQGPDEQFF.

This clonotype was counted only a few times. This chain uses TRBV20-1 with TRBJ1-6; D remains unclear. The ends were cut back, 6 bases at V and 5 bases at J, with 17 bases in the middle. This CDR3 has 15 residues. Germline V gives CDR1 DFQATT, CDR2 SNEGSKA (reference sequence). Here the CDR3 DNA reads TGCAGTGCACCCTCGGGCGCGTCGAATAATTCACCCCTCCACTTT. Its translation is CSAPSGASNNSPLHF.

This clonotype appeared a few times. V and J are TRBV9 and TRBJ2-1, with TRBD1 identical over 7 bases. This CDR3 comprises 15 residues. CDR1 is SGDLS and CDR2 is YYNGEE in the germline V gene. J was trimmed by 0 bases and V by 10 bases; bases with no gene match: 10. The chain's CDR3 is CAGKTGVSSYNEQFF. The CDR3 region has the DNA TGTGCCGGAAAAACAGGGGTCAGCTCCTACAATGAGCAGTTCTTC.

The rearrangement links TRBV10-2 to TRBJ2-5; TRBD1 matches 7 bases. Per the germline V gene, CDR1 is WSHSY and CDR2 is SAAADI. The CDR3 extends over 18 amino acids. V shed 0 bases and J 5 bases; nucleotides not matched to a gene: 15. CDR3 protein: CASSESATPGQVKETQYF. CDR3 nucleotides: TGCGCCAGCAGTGAGTCCGCAACCCCCGGACAGGTGAAGGAGACCCAGTACTTC.

V is TRBV6-5 and J is TRBJ2-3; either TRBD1 or TRBD2 may supply D (5 bases each). CDR1 MNHEY and CDR2 SVGAGI come from the germline V gene. This CDR3 contains 12 residues. Trimming left V 6 bases short and J 6 bases short, with 10 bases between. The CDR3 sequence is CASRNEGDTQYF. The CDR3 coding sequence is TGTGCCAGCAGAAACGAGGGGGATACGCAGTATTTT.

This sequence joins TRBV9 and TRBJ2-1; D gene unclear. V lost 0 bases, J lost 6 bases, and 13 bases lay in between. The CDR3 length is 15 residues. From germline, CDR1 is SGDLS and CDR2 YYNGEE. This CDR3 reads CASSVEGSPTNEQFF. Written as DNA, the CDR3 is TGTGCCAGCAGCGTAGAGGGCAGTCCGACCAATGAGCAGTTCTTC.

The gene calls are TRBV6-6 and TRBJ2-3; TRBD2 matches at 12 bases. This CDR3 is built from 16 residues. Germline CDR1 reads MNHNY; CDR2 reads SVGAGI (reference sequence). The ends lost 6 bases at V and 2 bases at J; junction bases unmatched: 6. CDR3 in amino acids: CASRELAGGFTDTQYF. In DNA form, the CDR3 reads TGTGCCAGCAGAGAACTAGCGGGGGGATTCACAGATACGCAGTATTTT.

This sequence joins TRBV18 and TRBJ1-2; weak D call: TRBD1 (5 bases). Trimming removed 6 bases at V and 8 bases at J, with 16 bases between. The V gene's germline CDR1 is KGHSH and CDR2 LQKENI. The CDR3 consists of 13 residues. The CDR3, as DNA: TGTGCCAGCTCCAACCAGGGAGGTATCGGCTACACCTTC. It encodes CASSNQGGIGYTF.

This clonotype has only a few counts. V usage is TRBV6-6 and J usage is TRBJ2-3; D remains ambiguous. The germline V and J ends were trimmed by 2 bases and 2 bases, with 14 bases remaining between them. The CDR3 is made up of 16 amino acids. Per the germline V gene, CDR1 is MNHNY and CDR2 is SVGAGI (reference sequence). CDR3 amino acids: CASSYREVWHTDTQYF. The CDR3 DNA is TGTGCCAGCAGTTACCGAGAGGTTTGGCACACAGATACGCAGTATTTT.